This T cell receptor (beta chain) is drawn from a study of beta chain features in type 1 diabetes. Study information: All samples combined gave 107,917,701 sorted cells for examination.

Notes on the study in general: Researchers report that Type 1 diabetes patients had moderately but significantly shorter TCRB CDR3s across all four CD4+ subsets. The naive, central memory and Treg TCRB repertoires looked more alike in patients than they did in healthy donors.

This clone was observed a handful of times. No antigen is known for it. V gave up 4 bases and J gave up 4 bases, with 16 bases separating them. The V gene's germline CDR1 is SGDLS and CDR2 YYNGEE. The CDR3 sequence is 15 residues long. The authors reverse transcribed all of the isolated RNA, so sequencing captured expressed TCRB transcripts. Data came from immunoSEQ multiplex PCR; TCRdb stores just in-frame clones and leaves some out. The sample shows around 280,000 clones, about 15% of them seen only once. The TCR was taken from a man aged 18 to 29 with type 1 diabetes. The chain joins TRBV9 to TRBJ2-3, with D possibly being TRBD2 (6 bases). Specimen: naive CD4+ T cells from blood. The CDR3 protein is CASSFVGGSADTQYF. CDR3 coding DNA: TGTGCCAGCAGCTTCGTGGGGGGATCGGCAGATACGCAGTATTTT.